This note documents a single T cell receptor (beta chain) sequence. Some clones are missing from TCRdb's copy, which holds only in-frame ones; the method was immunoSEQ multiplex PCR. This sample yields under 80,000 clones, of which roughly 90% are seen a single time; about 6% belongs to the top ten. The sample belongs to a study of blood T cell repertoires in COVID-19. V shed 2 bases and J shed 6 bases, with 16 bases lying between them. This CDR3 has 15 amino acids. The V gene's germline CDR1 is PRHDT and CDR2 FYEKMQ (reference sequence). Sequenced material: peripheral blood. The chain recombines TRBV13 with TRBJ1-1; D not resolved. This receptor was obtained from a human donor in a cohort sampled during active COVID-19. As DNA, the CDR3 is TGTGCCAGCAGCTTACCTGGGGAGACGGGGTCTGAAGCTTTCTTT. Translating it yields CASSLPGETGSEAFF.